The 27 T cell receptor beta chains below all came from one sample that was sequenced in a study of OX40 agonist ivuxolimab in advanced cancers. This table comes from immunoSEQ multiplex PCR, and its TCRdb copy is limited to in-frame clones, with some not included. The sample lists roughly 60,000 clones; 80% to 90% were seen once. Here the sequenced sample was CD4+ or CD8+ T cells sorted from blood, taken in a trial of the OX40 agonist ivuxolimab. These receptor sequences come from an adult with an advanced solid tumor such as melanoma, head and neck, liver or kidney cancer.

The V call is TRBV19, the J call TRBJ2-1; D unclear. CDR1 is LNHDA, CDR2 SQIVND, per germline (reference sequence). The V end lost 10 bases, the J end lost 7 bases, and 11 bases lay between the germline ends. The CDR3 has 11 amino acids. The CDR3, as DNA: TGTGCCACTAGACATACAAATGAGCAGTTCTTC. It specifies CATRHTNEQFF.

This clone was detected once. The genes are TRBV7-9 and TRBJ2-2, with D hard to call. The CDR3 has 16 residues. The V end was cut by 1 base, the J end by 0 bases, with 9 bases between. Germline V gene data show CDR1 as SEHNR and CDR2 as FQNEAQ (reference sequence). Written as DNA, the CDR3 is TGTGCCAGCAGCTTAGTGGCAGCTACGAACACCGGGGAGCTGTTTTTT. This gives the protein CASSLVAATNTGELFF.

The chain combines TRBV19 with TRBJ2-3; 8 nucleotides line up with TRBD2. From germline, CDR1 is LNHDA and CDR2 SQIVND (reference sequence). The CDR3 extends over 15 amino acids. V lost 4 bases, J lost 3 bases, and 6 bases stayed unmatched. Here the CDR3 DNA reads TGTGCCAGTAGTACCTATGCGGGAGGTACAGATACGCAGTATTTT. This translates into CASSTYAGGTDTQYF.

The chain uses TRBV10-2 and TRBJ2-1; TRBD2 is a possible D gene (5 bases). V dropped 9 bases and J dropped 0 bases, with 9 bases sitting between them. CDR1 is WSHSY, CDR2 SAAADI, per germline. The CDR3 extends over 13 amino acids. The CDR3 spells CASGLSSYNEQFF. CDR3 nucleotide sequence: TGCGCCAGTGGACTGAGCTCCTACAATGAGCAGTTCTTC.

The chain carries TRBV2 and TRBJ1-1; 7 bases match TRBD1. The CDR3 sequence is 14 residues long. Trimming took 6 bases from V and 3 from J; bases not matched to a gene: 7. Germline CDR1 reads SNHLY; CDR2 reads FYNNEI. In nucleotides, the CDR3 is TGTGCCAGCAGCGGGACAGTGGGTCACACTGAAGCTTTCTTT. This encodes CASSGTVGHTEAFF.

CDR3 in amino acids: CASSQVRGPGANVLTF. The DNA for the CDR3 is TGTGCCAGCAGCCAAGTCAGAGGGCCTGGGGCCAACGTCCTGACTTTC. The chain joins TRBV7-2 to TRBJ2-6, with D possibly matching TRBD2 (5 bases). The CDR3 spans 16 residues. V was cut by 5 bases and J by 2 bases, with 13 bases left in between. Germline values: CDR1 SGHTA, CDR2 FQGNSA. Full variable domain (outside the CDR3, taken from reference TRBV7-2 and TRBJ2-6): GAGVSQSPSNKVTEKGKDVELRCDPISGHTALYWYRQSLGQGLEFLIYFQGNSAPDKSGLPSDRFSAERTGGSVSTLTIQRTQQEDSAVYLCASSQVRGPGANVLTFGAGSRLTVL.

This clone has a handful of counts. The chain recombines TRBV19 with TRBJ1-6; TRBD1 agrees at 9 bases. Germline trimming cut 6 bases from V and 9 bases from J; bases unmatched to any gene: 6. This CDR3 has 14 amino acids. The V gene's germline CDR1 is LNHDA and CDR2 SQIVND (reference sequence). The CDR3 loop is CASSPAGQGSPLHF. DNA of the CDR3: TGTGCCAGTAGCCCGGCGGGACAGGGTTCACCCCTCCACTTT.

The CDR3 bases are TGTGCCAGCAGCCAGACGACAAGCGAGGACCATGAGCAGTTCTTC. As protein: CASSQTTSEDHEQFF. J is TRBJ2-1 and V is TRBV4-2; no firm D call. The germline V gene has CDR1 LGHNA and CDR2 YNFKEQ. This CDR3 is built from 15 residues. V lost 3 bases to trimming and J lost 8 bases, with 17 bases between them.

The J gene is TRBJ1-1, the V gene TRBV14; D may be TRBD1 (6 bases). Trimming cost V 3 bases and J 6 bases, with 17 bases left between them. This CDR3 region has 15 residues. Germline CDR1 SGHDN, CDR2 FVKESK. This CDR3 is CASSHRRGLNAEAFF. The DNA for the CDR3 is TGTGCCAGCAGCCACCGACGGGGGCTGAATGCTGAAGCTTTCTTT. Looking up the rest from reference TRBV14 and TRBJ1-1 gives the full variable domain: EAGVTQFPSHSVIEKGQTVTLRCDPISGHDNLYWYRRVMGKEIKFLLHFVKESKQDESGMPNNRFLAERTGGTYSTLKVQPAELEDSGVYFCASSHRRGLNAEAFFGQGTRLTVV.

J is TRBJ1-1 and V is TRBV11-2; TRBD1 matches at 7 bases. CDR1 SGHAT and CDR2 FQNNGV come from the germline V gene. V shed 6 bases and J 1 base; nucleotides not matched to a gene: 5. The CDR3 runs to 14 residues. The CDR3 nucleotides are TGTGCCAGCAGTCCTAGGACAGGGAACACTGAAGCTTTCTTT. As protein: CASSPRTGNTEAFF. The variable domain in full, completed from reference TRBV11-2 and TRBJ1-1, reads EAGVAQSPRYKIIEKRQSVAFWCNPISGHATLYWYQQILGQGPKLLIQFQNNGVVDDSQLPKDRFSAERLKGVDSTLKIQPAKLEDSAVYLCASSPRTGNTEAFFGQGTRLTVV.

This rearrangement joins TRBV19 to TRBJ2-4; 8 nucleotides line up with TRBD1. J gave up 5 bases and V 3 bases, and 3 bases lay outside the gene matches. Germline CDR1 reads LNHDA; CDR2 reads SQIVND (reference sequence). The CDR3 spans 14 residues. The CDR3 region has the DNA TGTGCCAGTAGTATGTCCAGGGGGCAAAACATTCAGTACTTC. Its translation is CASSMSRGQNIQYF.

In its sample, this clone was seen a few times. The chain recombines TRBV6-5 with TRBJ2-1; TRBD2 agrees at 8 bases. This CDR3 has 15 residues. V shed 6 bases, J shed 6 bases, and the junction held 10 bases outside the gene matches. Germline values: CDR1 MNHEY, CDR2 SVGAGI. The CDR3 DNA sequence: TGTGCCAGCAGCCTTAGCGGGATCCCCTCCAATGAGCAGTTCTTC. It is translated as CASSLSGIPSNEQFF.

The V call is TRBV28, the J call TRBJ2-5; D gene uncertain. The CDR3 is made up of 12 amino acids. V lost 2 bases and J lost 5, with 6 bases in between. The germline gives CDR1 MDHEN, CDR2 SYDVKM. CDR3 coding DNA: TGTGCCAGCAGTTTAAGGTCGGAGACCCAGTACTTC. Translating it yields CASSLRSETQYF.

This clone has more than one count but fewer than ten. The chain recombines TRBV7-8 with TRBJ2-5; TRBD2 aligns across 7 bases. Per the germline V gene, CDR1 is SGHVS and CDR2 is FQNEAQ. After removal of 4 bases from V and 6 bases from J, the junction contained 14 bases not matched to a gene. CDR3 size: 16 residues. CDR3 bases: TGTGCCAGCAGCTCCTCCCGACTAGCAGGAAGCAAGACCCAGTACTTC. The encoded protein is CASSSSRLAGSKTQYF.

The chain joins TRBV19 to TRBJ1-5, with 8 bases matching TRBD1. This CDR3 is built from 14 residues. The ends lost 5 bases at V and 4 bases at J; junction bases unmatched: 4. CDR1 is LNHDA, CDR2 SQIVND, per germline (reference sequence). The CDR3 is CASSSWTGNQPQHF. CDR3 nucleotides: TGTGCCAGTAGTTCCTGGACAGGGAATCAGCCCCAGCATTTT.

The chain employs TRBV10-2 and TRBJ2-2; possible D gene TRBD2, 6 bases. This CDR3 comprises 16 residues. Germline CDR1 is WSHSY and CDR2 is SAAADI. Between the trimmed V and J ends, which lost 8 bases and 1 base, there was a span of 17 bases. The CDR3 DNA follows: TGCGCCAGCGGGAGTGCTAGGACTATGAACACCGGGGAGCTGTTTTTT. Protein: CASGSARTMNTGELFF.

The CDR3 region is CASSQETGNYGYTF. The CDR3, as DNA: TGCGCCAGCAGCCAAGAGACAGGGAACTATGGCTACACCTTC. The V and J genes are TRBV4-1 and TRBJ1-2; 7 bases fit TRBD1. The germline gives CDR1 MGHRA, CDR2 YSYEKL. The length of the CDR3 is 14 residues. V trimming: 0 bases; J trimming: 2 bases; junction bases outside the gene matches: 0.

A single count supports this clone. CDR3 protein: CASSQDWGQNYNEQFF. DNA for the CDR3: TGTGCCAGCAGCCAAGATTGGGGGCAGAATTACAATGAGCAGTTCTTC. The chain joins TRBV4-2 to TRBJ2-1, with D perhaps TRBD1 (6 bases). V lost 0 bases and J 4 bases, leaving 13 bases between the germline ends. Germline V gene sequence: CDR1 LGHNA, CDR2 YNFKEQ. CDR3 length equals 16 residues.

This chain joins TRBV6-5 and TRBJ1-1; 7 positions match TRBD1. With 10 bases clipped from V and 7 bases from J, the junction kept 12 bases outside the gene matches. Germline values: CDR1 MNHEY, CDR2 SVGAGI. The CDR3 runs 13 residues. The CDR3 loop is CATRTTGFVEAFF. Here the CDR3 DNA reads TGTGCCACACGAACGACAGGGTTTGTTGAAGCTTTCTTT.

This chain links TRBV7-2 with TRBJ1-5; 10 bases align to TRBD1. This CDR3 is 13 amino acids long. V was pared by 5 bases and J by 11 bases, with 6 bases of the junction left unmatched. The germline V gene encodes CDR1 SGHTA and CDR2 FQGNSA. DNA of the CDR3: TGTGCCAGCAGCACCCGGACAGGGGGGGCCCAGCATTTT. Translation: CASSTRTGGAQHF.

The rearrangement links TRBV4-2 to TRBJ1-4; D ambiguous. V was cut by 0 bases and J by 16 bases, with 12 bases left in between. Germline V gives CDR1 LGHNA, CDR2 YNFKEQ. The CDR3 has 12 amino acids. The CDR3 region is CASSQEETTRFF. CDR3 DNA sequence: TGTGCCAGCAGCCAAGAGGAGACAACAAGGTTTTTT.

The rearrangement joins TRBV6-5 to TRBJ2-7; D gene ambiguous. The V end lost 2 bases, the J end lost 0 bases, and 8 bases lay between the germline ends. This CDR3 has 14 residues. Per the germline V gene, CDR1 is MNHEY and CDR2 is SVGAGI. This chain's CDR3 is CASSYGTTSYEQYF. As DNA, the CDR3 is TGTGCCAGCAGTTACGGTACAACCTCCTACGAGCAGTACTTC.

This clone was detected once. V is TRBV27 and J is TRBJ1-6; TRBD1 matches 7 bases. V trimming: 6 bases; J trimming: 7 bases; junction bases outside the gene matches: 15. The CDR3 has 17 amino acids. Germline assignment: CDR1 MNHEY and CDR2 SMNVEV (reference sequence). The chain's CDR3 is CASRLYLGTEANSPLHF. The CDR3, as DNA: TGTGCCAGCAGGCTCTACCTCGGGACAGAGGCCAATTCACCCCTCCACTTT.

V gene TRBV5-1 combines with J gene TRBJ2-5; the D is unclear. Germline V gives CDR1 SGHRS, CDR2 YFSETQ. The CDR3 extends over 15 amino acids. V lost 2 bases, J lost 3 bases, and 14 bases lay in between. The CDR3, as DNA: TGCGCCAGCAGCTTCCGTCAGGAATCCGAAGAGACCCAGTACTTC. This encodes CASSFRQESEETQYF. Together with reference TRBV5-1 and TRBJ2-5, the CDR3 gives the full variable domain: KAGVTQTPRYLIKTRGQQVTLSCSPISGHRSVSWYQQTPGQGLQFLFEYFSETQRNKGNFPGRFSGRQFSNSRSEMNVSTLELGDSALYLCASSFRQESEETQYFGPGTRLLVL.

This chain joins TRBV19 and TRBJ2-1; D might be TRBD2 (5 bases). The germline V gene encodes CDR1 LNHDA and CDR2 SQIVND (reference sequence). The CDR3 runs 15 residues. Trimming removed 7 bases from V and 1 base from J, with 14 bases in between. The CDR3 DNA is TGTGCCAGTAAGGTGGCGGGCCCGTCCTACAATGAGCAGTTCTTC. Amino acids: CASKVAGPSYNEQFF.

This sequence joins TRBV19 and TRBJ2-7, with 7 positions matching TRBD1. Germline CDR1 is LNHDA and CDR2 is SQIVND (reference sequence). Germline trimming cut 1 base from V and 0 bases from J; bases unmatched to any gene: 3. This CDR3 spans 15 amino acids. The chain's CDR3 is CASSIGQGISYEQYF. CDR3 DNA sequence: TGTGCCAGTAGTATAGGACAGGGAATCTCCTACGAGCAGTACTTC.

The chain has TRBV5-4 and TRBJ2-7; D is undetermined. CDR3 length equals 14 residues. Germline CDR1 is SGHNT and CDR2 is YYREEE (reference sequence). V lost 0 bases and J lost 5, with 12 bases in between. The CDR3 here is CASSLDRSTDEQYF. The CDR3, as DNA: TGTGCCAGCAGCTTGGACCGGTCTACGGACGAGCAGTACTTC.